The clone carrying this TCR beta chain was recorded only once. At one end the junction does not follow the germline gene, possibly because of a read error. Constant-region priming of around 500 ng total RNA yielded TCR beta cDNA. Three-round nested multiplex PCR performed with slightly modified ARM-PCR produced the TCR beta libraries. TRBV1-TRBV30 forward and Cbeta reverse primers drove the first two roughly 10-cycle rounds. Each CDR3 protein is one row after TCRdb ran MiXCR on the multiplex PCR reads. The table has fewer than 350,000 distinct CDR3 sequences, almost 65% seen once. Germline CDR1 reads SGHDN; CDR2 reads FVKESK. The CDR3 is 13 residues long. This entry comes from a study of tumor-infiltrating lymphocytes in primary liver carcinoma. Germline DNA was also extracted, while the blood RNA originated from unsorted whole blood.

The chain is built from TRBV14 and TRBJ2-1, with D unresolved. The TCR was taken from a man in his forties with primary liver carcinoma and hepatitis B virus infection. What was sequenced was peripheral blood. The DNA of the CDR3 is TGTTCCAGCAGCCAAGGTGACTACAATGAGCAGTTCTTC. Encoded protein: CSSSQGDYNEQFF.